Reported below is one T cell receptor (beta chain). These data come from a study of immune evolution from preneoplasia to lung adenocarcinoma. Trimming stripped 4 bases from V and 1 base from J, with 8 bases between. Germline CDR1 reads SGDLS; CDR2 reads YYNGEE. The CDR3 length is 13 residues. Using immunoSEQ multiplex PCR, the repertoire was profiled, and TCRdb retains in-frame clones only, with some absent. The table shows some 14,000 clones, with roughly 80% occurring only once. Between about 2014 and 2018, patients underwent resection in Japan or China. The sample was FFPE minimally invasive lung adenocarcinoma tissue. The chain employs TRBV9 and TRBJ1-2; D uncertain. The sequence was obtained from a person aged 65 to 79 with lung adenocarcinoma. The CDR3 spells CASSLDNNYGYTF. The CDR3, as DNA: TGTGCCAGCAGCCTCGATAATAACTATGGCTACACCTTC.